This T cell receptor (beta chain) was profiled in a study of T cell responses to AZD1222 COVID-19 vaccine. General study findings and limits: Following two doses of AZD1222, Spike-specific TCR breadth and depth rose.

The data were produced by immunoSEQ multiplex PCR, yet TCRdb's version contains in-frame clones alone and is incomplete. The sample holds more than 150,000 clones; 85% to 95% are singletons and the top ten take 10%. For this clone: The antigen remains unidentified.

Germline V gene lookup returns CDR1 SGHVS and CDR2 FQNEAQ. Trimming left V 5 bases short and J 1 base short, with 11 bases between. The CDR3 is made up of 14 amino acids. The V gene is TRBV7-8, the J gene TRBJ2-5; D gene ambiguous. The receptor was derived from an adult in good health. Specimen: peripheral blood, collected on day 0 of AZD1222 vaccination. CDR3: CASSLRPAQETQYF. The CDR3 DNA reads as TGTGCCAGCAGCCTACGGCCCGCCCAAGAGACCCAGTACTTC.